The 13 T cell receptor delta chains below were found in one sample sequenced in a study of γδ T cells in repeated Plasmodium falciparum infection. TCRdb repeated clone calling on the multiplex PCR reads with CATT. The sample consists of around 50,000 delta-chain clones, 1.6% of them appearing once. Flow sorting of PBMC yielded separate Vgamma9/Vdelta2+ and Vdelta2-negative gammadelta T cell populations for bulk repertoire analysis. The sequencing sample was made of gamma-delta T cells from blood. Every receptor here comes from a pool of human donors (malaria-infected and uninfected, not separated).

This clone was found a few times. The TCRdb protein, from a much larger clone, departs from this DNA's translation at residue 12, likely by read error; the protein shown derives from the DNA. The chain recombines TRDV1 with TRDJ1; tentative D call: TRDD3 (5 bases). The J gene is absent in TCRdb and was assigned here via DNA matching to germline. Trimming shortened V by 5 bases and J by 1 base, and 20 bases separated the two germline ends. CDR1 is TSWWSYY and CDR2 is QGS in the germline V gene. CDR3 length: 17 amino acids. In DNA, the CDR3 is TGTGCTCTTGGGTGGCGAGAGTGGATATTCCCCACCGATAAACTCATCTTT. The encoded protein is CALGWREWIFPTDKLIF.

Comments on this clone: TCRdb lists the protein of a much larger clone for this DNA, which differs at residues 3 and 15, so this is likely a read error; the protein given here is translated from the DNA itself. In nucleotides, the CDR3 is TGTGCTCCTGGGGTCAAGTACTGGGGGATCCCTCCTCCTGGCACCGATAAACTCATCTTC. The encoded protein is CAPGVKYWGIPPPGTDKLIF. The V gene call reads TRDV1; no J gene was called; TRDD3 was called by the table and not checked on the DNA. Germline V CDR1 and CDR2: TSWWSYY, QGS. This CDR3 spans 20 amino acids.

This clone was counted between two and nine times. The CDR3 DNA is TGTGCTCTTGGGGATGCGCGGGATTTCTGGTGGGGATACTACACCGATAAACTCATCTTT. Encoded protein: CALGDARDFWWGYYTDKLIF. V is TRDV1 and J is TRDJ1, with TRDD3 identical over 8 bases. In the absence of a J gene in TCRdb, the DNA was matched to germline to assign it here. This CDR3 has 20 amino acids. The V gene's germline CDR1 is TSWWSYY and CDR2 QGS. The junction had 18 bases not matched to a gene; V was cut back by 3 bases and J by 0 bases.

There are many counts of this clone. The TCRdb protein, from a much larger clone, departs from this DNA's translation at residue 10, likely by read error; the protein shown derives from the DNA. The chain joins TRDV2 to TRDJ1; 8 nucleotides match TRDD3. TCRdb records no J gene; here it was assigned by comparing the DNA to germline. The trim removed 3 bases at V and 7 bases at J, leaving 9 bases unmatched. Germline CDR1 GEAIGNYY, CDR2 EKD. This CDR3 region has 14 residues. The CDR3 loop reads CACDSLLGGTKLIF. The CDR3 nucleotides are TGTGCCTGTGACTCATTACTGGGGGGTACTAAACTCATCTTT.

This clone was seen a handful of times. A far larger clone is just one base off, so this is likely a read error. Other DNA sequences in this sample translate to the same CDR3. The chain has TRDV1 and TRDJ1; 10 nucleotides agree with TRDD3. Since TCRdb gives no J gene, matching the DNA to germline was used here to assign it. The V and J ends lost 6 bases and 0 bases, in that order; junction bases with no gene match: 22. Per germline, CDR1 TSWWSYY and CDR2 QGS. The CDR3 extends over 21 amino acids. CDR3 loop: CALGFRPSFITGGFDTDKLIF. The DNA of the CDR3 is TGTGCTCTTGGATTCAGACCTTCTTTCATTACTGGGGGATTCGACACCGATAAACTCATCTTT.

This clone was observed many times. This DNA's translation differs at residue 15 from TCRdb's protein, which comes from a much larger clone; a read error is likely, and the protein shown is translated from the DNA. The chain carries TRDV1 and TRDJ1; no clear D gene. The CDR3 extends over 16 amino acids. The germline gives CDR1 TSWWSYY, CDR2 QGS. CDR3 nucleotide sequence: TGTGCTCTTCTGACCGCAACAAGGAGTTCGGCCGATAAACTCACCTTT. It codes for CALLTATRSSADKLTF.

This clone showed up many times. This DNA's translation and the protein TCRdb lists, from a much larger clone, do not match at residue 8, likely due to a read error; the protein shown is translated from the DNA. The chain couples TRDV1 to TRDJ1; D remains unclear. V lost 6 bases to trimming and J lost 0 bases, with 17 bases between them. In germline, CDR1 is TSWWSYY, CDR2 QGS. This CDR3 spans 16 amino acids. The CDR3 DNA reads TGTGCTCTTGGAAAGTTCTTCGCCTCGTACACCGATAAACTCATCTTT. This codes for CALGKFFASYTDKLIF.

In this sample, this clone turned up many times. Other nucleotide sequences in the sample specify the same CDR3. The chain is built from TRDV1 and TRDJ1; tentative D call: TRDD2 (5 bases). Germline CDR1 reads TSWWSYY; CDR2 reads QGS. The V and J ends lost 3 bases and 0 bases respectively, with 17 bases between them. This CDR3 contains 17 residues. The CDR3: CALGESAYPTYTDKLIF. CDR3 in DNA: TGTGCTCTTGGGGAGTCTGCCTACCCAACCTACACCGATAAACTCATCTTT.

This clone was recorded a few times. TCRdb shows a much larger clone's protein in place of this DNA's translation, and the two differ at residue 5, likely through a read error; the protein shown is translated from the DNA. This rearrangement joins TRDV1 to TRDJ1; TRDD3 aligns across 8 bases. The J gene, not given by TCRdb, was assigned here from a germline match of the nucleotide sequence. This CDR3 has 21 amino acids. The germline V gene has CDR1 TSWWSYY and CDR2 QGS. The V and J ends lost 3 bases and 3 bases, in that order; junction bases with no gene match: 24. The CDR3 protein is CALGELGYLERGDIVPDKLIF. CDR3 DNA: TGTGCTCTTGGGGAGCTTGGATATTTAGAGAGGGGGGATATTGTGCCCGATAAACTCATCTTT.

This clone showed up just a few times. This DNA translates differently at residue 6 from the TCRdb protein, which is that of a much larger clone; a read error is likely, and the protein shown is the DNA's own translation. The chain employs TRDV1 and TRDJ1; TRDD2 is a possible D gene (5 bases). TCRdb lists no J gene, so it was determined here by aligning the DNA to germline. The CDR3 has 22 residues. Trimming took 8 bases from V and 0 from J, leaving 37 bases between them. From germline, CDR1 is TSWWSYY and CDR2 QGS. The CDR3 bases are TGTGCTCTTTTTACCGTACCTTCTTACCTACGCCCTACGGGGTCTTACACCGATAAACTCATCTTT. Translated, it gives CALFTVPSYLRPTGSYTDKLIF.

This clone has only a few counts. This sequence is one base from a far larger clone and is likely a read error. Other DNA sequences in this specimen translate into the identical CDR3. The chain has TRDV1 and TRDJ1, with TRDD3 matching over 8 bases. No J gene is reported in TCRdb; it was inferred here by comparing the DNA with germline. Looked up from germline, CDR1 is TSWWSYY and CDR2 is QGS. CDR3 length: 22 amino acids. The CDR3 coding sequence is TGTGCCCTTGGTGTAAACCCGCCTTCCGACGACCAATGTGGGATACGCACCGATAAACTCATCTTT. Translating it yields CALGVNPPSDDQCGIRTDKLIF.

This clone has just a few counts. A read error is the likely source, as a far larger clone sits one nucleotide away. Other DNA variants within this sample encode the same CDR3. The chain links TRAV36/DV7 to TRDJ1, with D perhaps being TRDD2 or TRDD3 (6 bases each). TCRdb lists no J gene, so it was determined here by aligning the DNA to germline. V lost 0 bases to trimming and J lost 0 bases, with 39 bases between them. There are 24 residues in the CDR3. In germline, CDR1 is VTNFRS, CDR2 LTSSGIE (reference sequence). The CDR3 DNA follows: TGTGCTGTGGAGGTTCAGAATCCTACCCCGGCCTTGATGGGGGTCTACATGTACACCGATAAACTCATCTTT. This encodes CAVEVQNPTPALMGVYMYTDKLIF.

This clone was counted a few times. No J gene was named, though the V gene is TRDV1; the DNA was not used to check the table's D call, TRDD3. The CDR3 spans 24 residues. Germline assignment: CDR1 TSWWSYY and CDR2 QGS. The CDR3, as DNA: TGTGCTCTTGGGGAAAGGCCCTACATTCCAACTGGGGGATACTTCTCATGGGACACCCGACAGACGTTTTTC. Protein: CALGERPYIPTGGYFSWDTRQTFF.